This TCR beta chain was recorded in a study of control samples from healthy donors and cancer patients. TCRdb's table, derived via immunoSEQ multiplex PCR, lists solely in-frame clones and lacks some. The sample gives 95,000 to 150,000 clones, approximately 89% of which show up once; 6.5% to 9% is in the top ten. The receptor comes from a woman younger than 35 in good health. The sequenced material came from blood.

The CDR3 protein is CARSLGIPNQPQHF. CDR3 in DNA: TGTGCCAGAAGCCTAGGAATCCCCAATCAGCCCCAGCATTTT. The chain combines TRBV5-3 with TRBJ1-5; unclear D gene. TRBV5-3 is classed as an ORF, of uncertain function. Trimming shortened V by 4 bases and J by 3 bases, and 11 bases separated the two germline ends. The CDR3 runs 14 residues.